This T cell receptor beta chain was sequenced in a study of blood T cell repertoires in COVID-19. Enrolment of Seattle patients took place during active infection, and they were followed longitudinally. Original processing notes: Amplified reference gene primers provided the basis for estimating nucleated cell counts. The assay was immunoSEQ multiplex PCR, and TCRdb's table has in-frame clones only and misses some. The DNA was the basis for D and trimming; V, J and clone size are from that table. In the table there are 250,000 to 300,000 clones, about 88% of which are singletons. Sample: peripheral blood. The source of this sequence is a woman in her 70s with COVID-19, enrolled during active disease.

CDR3 in amino acids: CASSFKRTGRNQPQHF. The CDR3 region has the DNA TGTGCCAGCAGCTTCAAACGGACAGGGCGCAATCAGCCCCAGCATTTT. The chain uses TRBV5-8 and TRBJ1-5; 8 nucleotides line up with TRBD1. V was clipped by 2 bases and J by 2 bases; unmatched bases: 6. Germline values: CDR1 SGHTS, CDR2 YDEGEE. The CDR3 is made up of 16 amino acids.